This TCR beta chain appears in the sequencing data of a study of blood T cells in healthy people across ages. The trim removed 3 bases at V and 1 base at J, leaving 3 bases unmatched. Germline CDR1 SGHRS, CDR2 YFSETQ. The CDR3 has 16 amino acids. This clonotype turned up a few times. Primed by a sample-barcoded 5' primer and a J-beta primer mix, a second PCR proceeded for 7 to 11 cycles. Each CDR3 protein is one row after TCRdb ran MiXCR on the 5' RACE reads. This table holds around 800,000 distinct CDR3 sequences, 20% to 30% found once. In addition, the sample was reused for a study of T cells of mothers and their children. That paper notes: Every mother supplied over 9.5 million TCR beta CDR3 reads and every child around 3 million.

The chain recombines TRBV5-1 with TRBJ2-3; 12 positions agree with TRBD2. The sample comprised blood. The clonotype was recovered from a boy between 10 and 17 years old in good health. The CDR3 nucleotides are TGCGCCAGCAGCTCCCGGACTAGCGGGGGCACAGATACGCAGTATTTT. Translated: CASSSRTSGGTDTQYF.